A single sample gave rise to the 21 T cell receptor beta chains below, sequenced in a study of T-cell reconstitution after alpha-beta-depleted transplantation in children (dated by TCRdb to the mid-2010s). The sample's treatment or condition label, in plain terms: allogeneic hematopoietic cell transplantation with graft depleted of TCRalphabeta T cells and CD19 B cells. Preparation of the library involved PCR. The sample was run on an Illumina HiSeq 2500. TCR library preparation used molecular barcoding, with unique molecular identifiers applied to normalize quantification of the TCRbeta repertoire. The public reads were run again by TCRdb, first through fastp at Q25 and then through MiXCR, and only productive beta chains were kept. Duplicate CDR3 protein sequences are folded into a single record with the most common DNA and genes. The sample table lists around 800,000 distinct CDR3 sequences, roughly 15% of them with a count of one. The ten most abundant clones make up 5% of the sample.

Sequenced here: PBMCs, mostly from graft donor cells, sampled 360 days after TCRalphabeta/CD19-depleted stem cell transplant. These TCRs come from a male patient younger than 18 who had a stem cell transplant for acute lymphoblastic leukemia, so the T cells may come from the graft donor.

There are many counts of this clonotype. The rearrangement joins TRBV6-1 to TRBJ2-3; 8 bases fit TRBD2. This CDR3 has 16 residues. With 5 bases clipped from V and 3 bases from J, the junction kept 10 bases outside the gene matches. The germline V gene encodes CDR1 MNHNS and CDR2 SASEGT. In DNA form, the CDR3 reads TGTGCCAGCAGTCGAAAACTAGCGGTCGTGACAGATACGCAGTATTTT. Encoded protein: CASSRKLAVVTDTQYF.

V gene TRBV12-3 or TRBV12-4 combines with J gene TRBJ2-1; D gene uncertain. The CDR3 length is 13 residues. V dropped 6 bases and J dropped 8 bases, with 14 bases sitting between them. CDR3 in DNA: TGTGCCAGCAGATCGATGGGCTTCGATGAGCAGTTCTTC. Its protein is CASRSMGFDEQFF.

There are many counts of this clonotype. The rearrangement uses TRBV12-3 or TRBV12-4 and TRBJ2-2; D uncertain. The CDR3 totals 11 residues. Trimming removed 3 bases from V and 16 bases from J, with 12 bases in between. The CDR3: CASSFGQLWFF. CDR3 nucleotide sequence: TGTGCCAGCAGTTTCGGGCAGCTCTGGTTTTTT.

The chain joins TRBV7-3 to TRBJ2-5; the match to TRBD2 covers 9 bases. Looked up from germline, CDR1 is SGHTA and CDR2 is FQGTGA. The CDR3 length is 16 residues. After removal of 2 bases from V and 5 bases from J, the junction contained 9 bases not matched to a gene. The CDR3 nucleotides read TGTGCCAGCAGCTTACGTGGCGGGAGGGCCCGGGAGACCCAGTACTTC. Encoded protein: CASSLRGGRARETQYF.

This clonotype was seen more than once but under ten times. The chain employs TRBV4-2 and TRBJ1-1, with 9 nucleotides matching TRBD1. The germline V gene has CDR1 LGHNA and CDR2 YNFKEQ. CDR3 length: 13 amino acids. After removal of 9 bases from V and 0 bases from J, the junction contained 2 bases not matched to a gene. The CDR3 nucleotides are TGTGCCAGTGGGGACAGGGTGAACACTGAAGCTTTCTTT. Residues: CASGDRVNTEAFF.

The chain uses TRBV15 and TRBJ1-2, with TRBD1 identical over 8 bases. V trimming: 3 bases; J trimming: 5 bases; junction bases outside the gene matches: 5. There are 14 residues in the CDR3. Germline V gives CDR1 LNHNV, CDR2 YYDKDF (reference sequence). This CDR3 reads CATSRADRAYGYTF. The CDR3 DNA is TGTGCCACCAGCAGGGCGGACAGGGCGTATGGCTACACCTTC.

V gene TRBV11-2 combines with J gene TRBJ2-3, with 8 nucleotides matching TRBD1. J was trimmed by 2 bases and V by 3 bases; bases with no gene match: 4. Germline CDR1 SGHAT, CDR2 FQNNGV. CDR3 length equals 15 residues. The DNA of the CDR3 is TGTGCCAGCAGCTTCACAGGGGGAGACACAGATACGCAGTATTTT. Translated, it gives CASSFTGGDTDTQYF.

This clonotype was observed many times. Here the CDR3 DNA reads TGTGCCAGCAGCTACCGACGCCTCCGAGAGACCCAGTACTTC. This gives the protein CASSYRRLRETQYF. The chain carries TRBV7-2 and TRBJ2-5; D call uncertain. The V gene's germline CDR1 is SGHTA and CDR2 FQGNSA. Between the trimmed V and J ends, which lost 4 bases and 4 bases, there was a span of 13 bases. The CDR3 covers 14 residues.

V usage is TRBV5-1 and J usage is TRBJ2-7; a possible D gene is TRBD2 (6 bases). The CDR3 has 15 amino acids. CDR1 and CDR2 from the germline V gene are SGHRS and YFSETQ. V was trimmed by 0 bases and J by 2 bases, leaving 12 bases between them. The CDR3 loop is CASSLDASETYEQYF. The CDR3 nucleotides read TGCGCCAGCAGCTTGGATGCTAGCGAGACCTACGAGCAGTACTTC.

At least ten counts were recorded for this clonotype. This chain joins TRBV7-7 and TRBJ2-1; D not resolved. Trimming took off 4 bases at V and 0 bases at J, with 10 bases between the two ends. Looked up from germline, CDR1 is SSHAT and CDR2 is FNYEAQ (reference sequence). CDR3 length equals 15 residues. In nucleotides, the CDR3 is TGTGCCAGCAGCTACGCCCTTAGCTCCTACAATGAGCAGTTCTTC. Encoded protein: CASSYALSSYNEQFF.

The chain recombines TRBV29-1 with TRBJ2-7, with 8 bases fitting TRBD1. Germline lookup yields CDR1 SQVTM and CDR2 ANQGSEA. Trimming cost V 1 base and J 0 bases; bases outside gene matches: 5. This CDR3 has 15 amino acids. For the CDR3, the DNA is TGCAGCGTTGAAGGCAGGGGGCAAGGCTCCTACGAGCAGTACTTC. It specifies CSVEGRGQGSYEQYF.

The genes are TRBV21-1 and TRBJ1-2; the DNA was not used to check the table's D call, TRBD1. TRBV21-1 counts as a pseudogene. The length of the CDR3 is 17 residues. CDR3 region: CASSRRKGTGLNYGYTF. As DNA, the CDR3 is TGTGCCAGCAGCAGACGTAAAGGTACAGGGCTTAACTATGGCTACACCTTC.

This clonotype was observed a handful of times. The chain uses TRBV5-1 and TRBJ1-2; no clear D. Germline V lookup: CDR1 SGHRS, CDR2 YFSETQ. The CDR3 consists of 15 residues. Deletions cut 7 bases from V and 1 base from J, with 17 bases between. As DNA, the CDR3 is TGCGCCAGCCGGGTGCGGCAGGCTATTAACTATGGCTACACCTTC. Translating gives CASRVRQAINYGYTF.

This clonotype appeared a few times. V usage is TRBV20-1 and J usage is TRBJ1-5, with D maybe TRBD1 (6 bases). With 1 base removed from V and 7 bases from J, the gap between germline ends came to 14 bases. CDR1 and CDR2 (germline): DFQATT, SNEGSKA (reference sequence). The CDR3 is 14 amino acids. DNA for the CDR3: TGCAGTGCTAGAGGGCGACAGGAAAAACAGCCCCAGCATTTT. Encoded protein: CSARGRQEKQPQHF.

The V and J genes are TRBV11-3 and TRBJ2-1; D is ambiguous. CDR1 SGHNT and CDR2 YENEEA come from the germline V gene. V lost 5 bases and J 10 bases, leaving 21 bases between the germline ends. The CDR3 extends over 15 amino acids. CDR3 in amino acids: CASSIWPGSITEQFF. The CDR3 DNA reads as TGTGCCAGCAGCATATGGCCGGGCTCGATTACCGAGCAGTTCTTC.

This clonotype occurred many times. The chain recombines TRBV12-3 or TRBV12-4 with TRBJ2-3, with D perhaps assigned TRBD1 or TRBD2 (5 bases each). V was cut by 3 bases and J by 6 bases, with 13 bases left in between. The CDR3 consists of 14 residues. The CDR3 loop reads CASSFRAGTDTQYF. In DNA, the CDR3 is TGTGCCAGCAGTTTCCGGGCAGGGACCGATACGCAGTATTTT.

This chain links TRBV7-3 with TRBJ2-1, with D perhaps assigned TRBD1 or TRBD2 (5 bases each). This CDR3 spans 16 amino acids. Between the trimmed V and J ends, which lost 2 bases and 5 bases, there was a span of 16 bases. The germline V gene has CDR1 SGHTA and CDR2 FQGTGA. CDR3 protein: CASSLGAASWNNEQFF. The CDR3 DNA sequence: TGTGCCAGCAGCTTAGGGGCTGCTAGCTGGAACAATGAGCAGTTCTTC.

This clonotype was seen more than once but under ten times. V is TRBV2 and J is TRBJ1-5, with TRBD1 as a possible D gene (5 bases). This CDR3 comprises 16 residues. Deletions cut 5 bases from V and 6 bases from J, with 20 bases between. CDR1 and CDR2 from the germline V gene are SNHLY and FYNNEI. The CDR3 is CASSTAWVGRGQPQHF. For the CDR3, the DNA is TGTGCCAGCAGTACCGCATGGGTAGGGAGGGGTCAGCCCCAGCATTTT.

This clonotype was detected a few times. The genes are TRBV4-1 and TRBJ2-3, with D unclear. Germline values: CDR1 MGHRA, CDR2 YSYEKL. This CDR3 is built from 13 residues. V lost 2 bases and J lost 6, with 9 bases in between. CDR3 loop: CASSQLKFDTQYF. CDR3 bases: TGCGCCAGCAGCCAATTAAAGTTCGATACGCAGTATTTT.

The CDR3: CASSPLPGSYNEQFF. The CDR3 region has the DNA TGTGCCAGCAGCCCCCTCCCGGGCTCCTACAATGAGCAGTTCTTC. This rearrangement joins TRBV11-2 to TRBJ2-1; D is ambiguous. Germline V gene lookup returns CDR1 SGHAT and CDR2 FQNNGV. V shed 5 bases and J shed 0 bases, with 11 bases lying between them. The CDR3 runs 15 residues.

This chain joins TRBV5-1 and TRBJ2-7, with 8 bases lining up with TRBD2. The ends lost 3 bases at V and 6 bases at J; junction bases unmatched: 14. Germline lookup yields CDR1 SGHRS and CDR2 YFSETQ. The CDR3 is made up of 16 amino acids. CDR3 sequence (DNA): TGCGCCAGCAGCTGGCAGAGGACTAGCTCCTTTAGCGAGCAGTACTTC. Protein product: CASSWQRTSSFSEQYF.